A single sample gave rise to the 10 T cell receptor beta chains below, sequenced in a study of cytotoxic CD8 clonotypes in ibrutinib-treated CLL. Sequenced by immunoSEQ multiplex PCR; TCRdb stores in-frame clones only, minus some. The sample lists some 140,000 clones; roughly three quarters were seen once. The material was PBMCs, obtained after 12 months of ibrutinib treatment. Receptor source: a human donor with chronic lymphocytic leukemia.

This clone was recorded only once. The V call is TRBV29-1, the J call TRBJ2-5; D possibly corresponds to TRBD1 (6 bases). V dropped 7 bases and J dropped 1 base, with 13 bases sitting between them. Germline V gives CDR1 SQVTM, CDR2 ANQGSEA. The CDR3 spans 13 residues. In nucleotides, the CDR3 is TGCAGCGCCGACTCCAGGGGCCAAGAGACCCAGTACTTC. It yields the protein CSADSRGQETQYF.

The gene calls are TRBV18 and TRBJ2-3; 13 nucleotides match TRBD2. The V gene end was trimmed by 2 bases and the J gene end by 5 bases; junction bases not matched to a gene: 4. This CDR3 contains 16 residues. The germline V gene encodes CDR1 KGHSH and CDR2 LQKENI. The CDR3 here is CASSPGTSGAQDTQYF. The CDR3 nucleotides are TGTGCCAGCTCACCAGGGACTAGCGGGGCGCAAGATACGCAGTATTTT. Using reference TRBV18 and TRBJ2-3 for the parts outside the CDR3, the full variable domain is NAGVMQNPRHLVRRRGQEARLRCSPMKGHSHVYWYRQLPEEGLKFMVYLQKENIIDESGMPKERFSAEFPKEGPSILRIQQVVRGDSAAYFCASSPGTSGAQDTQYFGPGTRLTVL.

This clone was picked up a small number of times. V usage is TRBV9 and J usage is TRBJ2-3; the D gene is possibly TRBD1 (6 bases). Trimming pared 0 bases from V and 5 bases from J, leaving 16 bases between. This CDR3 contains 16 residues. Germline loops: CDR1 SGDLS, CDR2 YYNGEE. This CDR3 is CASSVVAGEFGDTQYF. The CDR3 DNA is TGTGCCAGCAGCGTAGTCGCAGGGGAGTTCGGAGATACGCAGTATTTT.

This clone has only one observation. V is TRBV6-5 and J is TRBJ1-2; the D is unclear. This CDR3 region has 13 residues. V was trimmed by 5 bases and J by 7 bases, leaving 14 bases between them. Germline values: CDR1 MNHEY, CDR2 SVGAGI. In nucleotides, the CDR3 is TGTGCCAGCAGTGTATACGTGTCTTCTGGCTACACCTTC. It specifies CASSVYVSSGYTF.

The V gene is TRBV7-8, the J gene TRBJ2-2; unclear D gene. The length of the CDR3 is 16 residues. Deletions cut 8 bases from V and 1 base from J, with 17 bases between. Germline-derived CDR1 and CDR2 are SGHVS and FQNEAQ. The CDR3 spells CASLIRWGWNTGELFF. The CDR3 bases are TGTGCCAGCCTGATAAGGTGGGGATGGAACACCGGGGAGCTGTTTTTT.

V gene TRBV12-5 combines with J gene TRBJ2-1, with 8 positions matching TRBD2. V shed 0 bases and J 3 bases; nucleotides not matched to a gene: 16. The CDR3 is 20 residues long. The V gene's germline CDR1 is LGHNT and CDR2 FRNRAP. The CDR3 loop reads CASGLVPLAREARGYNEQFF. CDR3 nucleotide sequence: TGTGCTAGTGGTTTGGTTCCCCTAGCGCGGGAGGCCCGGGGCTACAATGAGCAGTTCTTC.

This chain joins TRBV5-4 and TRBJ2-7; D gene unclear. Germline V CDR1 and CDR2: SGHNT, YYREEE (reference sequence). The CDR3 runs 13 residues. With 2 bases removed from V and 4 bases from J, the gap between germline ends came to 10 bases. CDR3 in amino acids: CASSFSAEYEQYF. In DNA form, the CDR3 reads TGTGCCAGCAGCTTCTCGGCGGAGTACGAGCAGTACTTC. The full variable domain, its missing parts supplied by reference TRBV5-4 and TRBJ2-7, is ETGVTQSPTHLIKTRGQQVTLRCSSQSGHNTVSWYQQALGQGPQFIFQYYREEENGRGNFPPRFSGLQFPNYSSELNVNALELDDSALYLCASSFSAEYEQYFGPGTRLTVT.

The chain couples TRBV4-2 to TRBJ2-6; D gene unclear. With 0 bases removed from V and 0 bases from J, the gap between germline ends came to 9 bases. The CDR3 runs 17 residues. CDR1 and CDR2 (germline): LGHNA, YNFKEQ. The CDR3 is CASSQERSSSGANVLTF. The CDR3 coding sequence is TGTGCCAGCAGCCAAGAAAGGAGCAGCTCTGGGGCCAACGTCCTGACTTTC.

This chain uses TRBV6-1 with TRBJ2-7, with unresolved D. Germline lookup yields CDR1 MNHNS and CDR2 SASEGT. The CDR3 is 12 residues long. V shed 7 bases and J shed 2 bases, with 9 bases lying between them. In nucleotides, the CDR3 is TGTGCCAGCACAAAGGGTCCCTACGAGCAGTACTTC. Protein product: CASTKGPYEQYF.

This clone has a handful of counts. This chain connects TRBV5-1 to TRBJ1-4; 7 bases agree with TRBD1. Per germline, CDR1 SGHRS and CDR2 YFSETQ. This CDR3 is 13 amino acids long. Germline trimming cut 5 bases from V and 2 bases from J; bases unmatched to any gene: 0. The CDR3 region has the DNA TGCGCCAGCAGGGGACAGACTAATGAAAAACTGTTTTTT. Translation: CASRGQTNEKLFF. Full variable domain (missing parts from reference TRBV5-1 and TRBJ1-4): KAGVTQTPRYLIKTRGQQVTLSCSPISGHRSVSWYQQTPGQGLQFLFEYFSETQRNKGNFPGRFSGRQFSNSRSEMNVSTLELGDSALYLCASRGQTNEKLFFGSGTQLSVL.